Listed below are T cell receptor beta chains from one sample, sequenced in a study of regulatory T cells in long-lasting Graves disease. MiXCR was run by TCRdb on the multiplex PCR reads, yielding one entry per CDR3 protein. The sample holds about 290,000 distinct CDR3 sequences, roughly a fifth seen once. Here the sequenced sample was peripheral blood mononuclear cells (PBMCs), taken when the disease was refractory, from a patient treated with antithyroid drugs. The receptors here all came from a female donor with Graves disease. CDR3s leave out the opening cysteine and the closing phenylalanine or tryptophan. Fields, in order: CDR3 length, J gene, V gene, CDR3 protein.

15,TRBJ1-5,TRBV27,ASGSSWDRGKGQPQH
13,TRBJ1-2,TRBV7-2,ASSPPGAQEFGYT
13,TRBJ2-4,TRBV7-2,ASSLLAGDKNIQY
14,TRBJ2-7,TRBV7-2,ASSPYVQGLAPGQY
11,TRBJ2-5,TRBV29-1,SVDPGTQETQY
14,TRBJ1-1,TRBV18,ASSPGTGEWYTEAF
13,TRBJ2-2,TRBV19,ASSKQGLNTGELF
15,TRBJ1-4,TRBV4-3,ASSQDLRDGGNEKLF
12,TRBJ2-7,TRBV30,AWSVSASGYEQY
12,TRBJ2-3,TRBV7-2,ASSLDGPLDTQY
12,TRBJ2-2,TRBV7-2,ASSGRAWTGELF
13,TRBJ1-1,TRBV20-1,SARGYGRRGAEAF
15,TRBJ1-1,TRBV28,ASSTQGAGDWDAEAF
12,TRBJ2-7,TRBV20-1,SAGVRQGMGEQY
8,TRBJ1-4,TRBV20-1,SAGYEKLF